This T cell receptor beta chain appears in the sequencing data of a study of blood T cells in healthy people across ages. Study results and caveats: Across the age range, TCR beta diversity per million T cells fell in a roughly linear way.

This clonotype appeared many times. Its antigen is not identified. Sample-barcoded 5' priming and a J-beta primer mix drove a second PCR of roughly 7 to 11 cycles. Per-sample output comprised a minimum of 3 million paired-end reads containing CDR3. TCRdb analysed the 5' RACE reads with MiXCR anew, one entry per CDR3 protein. Counted here are roughly 1,100,000 distinct CDR3 sequences, almost 25% occurring once; the ten biggest clones make up around 0.75%. The CDR3 has 13 amino acids. The germline V gene encodes CDR1 LNHNV and CDR2 YYDKDF (reference sequence). The V end lost 0 bases, the J end lost 9 bases, and 9 bases lay between the germline ends. These records were also assigned to another study, of T cells of mothers and their children. From that paper: The study found thymic selection shapes TCR recombination output similarly in related and unrelated pairs. The overlap seen between related mothers and children slightly exceeded that of unrelated pairs, though not significantly.

The receptor was derived from a girl aged 2-15 years in good health. The chain links TRBV15 to TRBJ2-1; the D is unclear. The sequenced sample was blood. The CDR3 nucleotides read TGTGCCACCAGCAGAGATCGGCACACTGAGCAGTTCTTC. This gives the protein CATSRDRHTEQFF.